The sequence of this T cell receptor beta chain was determined in a study of blood T cell repertoires in COVID-19. Looking at the study overall: T cells, B-cell-depleted T cells, or PBMCs provided the cDNA or gDNA that served as material.

Looked up from germline, CDR1 is SGDLS and CDR2 is YYNGEE. CDR3 length: 15 residues. Germline trimming cut 0 bases from V and 5 bases from J; bases unmatched to any gene: 8. Authors' methods: Counts of nucleated cells, estimated from reference gene primer amplification, were obtained. Assay used: immunoSEQ multiplex PCR; TCRdb lists only in-frame clones, some missing. That table furnishes V, J and clone size, whereas the DNA furnished D and trimming. The data hold 150,000 to 200,000 clones, with approximately 80% observed a single time. Participants reported their clinical history, and cohort assignment relied on those reports.

The chain uses TRBV9 and TRBJ2-7; TRBD1 matches 7 bases. The source of this sequence is a woman aged 60-75 years who had recovered from COVID-19. The source material was PBMCs or T cells enriched from blood (not recorded which). Written as DNA, the CDR3 is TGTGCCAGCAGCGTAGAGGGGGCTCCCGTGAACGAGCAGTACTTC. Its translation is CASSVEGAPVNEQYF.